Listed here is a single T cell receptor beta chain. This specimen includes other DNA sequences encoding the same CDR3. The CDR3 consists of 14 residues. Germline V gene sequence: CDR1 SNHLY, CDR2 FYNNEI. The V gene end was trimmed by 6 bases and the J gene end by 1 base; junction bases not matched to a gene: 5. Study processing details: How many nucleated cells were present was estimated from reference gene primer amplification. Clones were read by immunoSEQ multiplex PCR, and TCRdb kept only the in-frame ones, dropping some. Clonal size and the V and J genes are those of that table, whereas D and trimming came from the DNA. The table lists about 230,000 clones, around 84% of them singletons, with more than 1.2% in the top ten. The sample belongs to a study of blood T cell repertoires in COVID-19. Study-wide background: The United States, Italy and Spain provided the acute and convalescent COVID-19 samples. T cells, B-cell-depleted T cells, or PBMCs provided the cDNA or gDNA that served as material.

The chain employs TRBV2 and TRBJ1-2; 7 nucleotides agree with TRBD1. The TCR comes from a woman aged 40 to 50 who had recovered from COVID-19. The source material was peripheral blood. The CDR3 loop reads CASRLRGLNYGYTF. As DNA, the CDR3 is TGTGCCAGCAGGCTTAGGGGGCTTAACTATGGCTACACCTTC.